This T cell receptor beta chain was sequenced in a study of blood T cell repertoires in COVID-19. Study in general: The origin of the acute and convalescent COVID-19 samples was the United States, Italy and Spain. From T cells, B-cell-depleted T cells, or PBMCs came the material, which was cDNA or gDNA.

Cohort placement rested on clinical history that participants reported themselves. Authors' data handling: Nucleated cell counts were estimated from reference gene primer amplification. TCRdb's table, derived via immunoSEQ multiplex PCR, lists solely in-frame clones and lacks some. V and J calls and clone size are as listed in that table; D and trimming were resolved from the DNA. Of approximately 440,000 clones listed, about nine tenths are singletons. There are 16 residues in the CDR3. V shed 4 bases, J shed 1 base, and the junction held 10 bases outside the gene matches. CDR1 is SGHRS and CDR2 is YFSETQ in the germline V gene.

The origin of this receptor is a man in his late teens or twenties who had recovered from COVID-19. The chain carries TRBV5-1 and TRBJ1-1; 7 bases map to TRBD1. The sequenced material came from PBMCs or T cells enriched from blood (not recorded which). CDR3 sequence reads: CASSREPGQRNTEAFF. CDR3 nucleotide sequence: TGCGCCAGCAGCCGAGAGCCGGGACAGAGGAACACTGAAGCTTTCTTT.